The present entry profiles one TCR beta chain with its context. This clone has a handful of counts. Its antigen is currently not known. Base qualities are missing; no much larger clone stands one base away. Libraries came from the immunoSEQ multiplex PCR assay. A mixture of 60 forward primers for TCR Vbeta segments and 13 reverse primers for TCR Jbeta segments was used in the multiplex PCR. Amplification of the CDR3 region of rearranged TCR beta genes was performed with a multiplex PCR assay on genomic DNA. The Illumina HiSeq System was used to sequence the amplified TCR beta libraries as 87-base-pair reads. Per the original workflow: Across the 700 or so repertoires, a later analysis counted about 81 million unique TCR beta chains, some 11 million of which were shared by at least two donors. To remove PCR and sequencing errors, raw reads were error-corrected and collapsed into unique sequences using a nearest-neighbor algorithm that merged closely related sequences. To assign V, D and J gene segments, CDR3 sequences were aligned to IMGT reference sequences. For a sequence to be retained, at least a six-nucleotide match to both a V gene segment and a J gene segment was required. A rearrangement counted as productive if the CDR3 had no stop codons and remained in frame with V and J, and every other rearrangement counted as non-productive. CDR3 was defined by IMGT convention, running from the second conserved V-encoded cysteine to the conserved J-encoded phenylalanine. Sequences without an unambiguous match to a single V gene segment were excluded from the earlier analysis of approximately 600 of the donors. An earlier analysis of fewer than 650 of the donors classified V segments as functional when productive rearrangements were above 56.7% and as segregating when the standard deviation between donors was above 5%. A statistical classification framework was built to diagnose cytomegalovirus status from the catalog of TCR beta chain sequences. A later analysis assigned V and J genes by comparing TCR nucleotide sequences with IMGT/GENE-DB human TR gene sequences. The TCRdist pipeline was used in a later analysis to assign CDR3 sequences and most-parsimonious VDJ recombination scenarios. In a later analysis, each TCR beta chain was defined by its CDR3 amino acid sequence together with its V-gene family, and reads without a unique V-gene family were excluded. In a later analysis, 450 to 600 highly shared, low-generation-probability nucleotide sequences were removed to address suspected cross-contamination and a sequencing artifact. In a later analysis, a clonal expansion index for each public chain was calculated from normalized within-repertoire ranks of inferred template counts. In a later analysis, generation probabilities were computed with a VDJ recombination model fitted to out-of-frame rearrangements, and the resulting probabilities were checked against IGoR. In a later analysis, TCR-TCR, TCR-HLA and TCR-CMV co-occurrence was scored with hypergeometric tests, and a repertoire-size bias correction was applied to TCR pairs. To estimate false discovery rates, a later analysis permuted the HLA or CMV assignments 20 times. In a later analysis, co-occurring TCRs were grouped using DBSCAN, with TCRdist sequence similarity added in when clustering inside HLA-allele-positive subsets. For co-occurrence clustering, repertoires with fewer than 30,000 or more than 120,000 public chains were excluded, along with roughly 5 repertoires with anomalous nucleotide sharing. The clones in this table, taken by TCRdb from immuneACCESS, are in-frame only. Not every clone is retained; where verified, under half of the shortfall comes from an unresolved V gene, and the cause of the rest is unknown. V, J and clone size are those of that table, while D and trimming were read from the DNA. The sample table contains some 100,000 clones; only one count was recorded for approximately 77% of them. The leading ten clones occupy 13% to 15% of the sample.

The junction shows trimming of 3 bases on V and 9 bases on J, and the gene matches do not reach 4 bases of it. Spanning cysteine to phenylalanine, the CDR3 consists of 13 amino acids. Solely the CDR3 DNA is kept, with 39 bases framed from the first base. CDR1 and CDR2 are drawn from the germline V gene: SNHLY, FYNNEI. This sample is drawn from a study of cytomegalovirus exposure and HLA in healthy donors (dated by TCRdb to the late 2010s). Regarding the study in general: An earlier analysis of some 500 of the donors reported 250 to 300 Gb of sequence data and approximately 110 million unique TCR beta sequences from roughly 200 million T cells. About 300 gigabases of sequencing data and 78 million or so unique TCR sequences were included in an early release covering roughly 600 HLA-typed donors. The genetic ancestry cluster associated with self-reported Caucasian donors included 81% of the 398 genotyped donors. The aim of the study was to test whether cataloging public T cell receptors could identify signatures of past pathogen exposure. The study profiled the T cell repertoires of some 610 subjects by immunosequencing and related them to cytomegalovirus serostatus. Along with the roughly 610-subject first cohort, a separate validation cohort of around 110 different subjects was used. The study combined high-throughput TCR immunosequencing, statistical association of individual TCRs with disease status, and machine learning to predict cytomegalovirus infection status. A later analysis re-examined previously published TCR beta repertoires from more than 600 donors and added high-resolution HLA genotyping to investigate patterns of TCR occurrence. Rather than using new phenotypic data, the later analysis identified candidate immune exposures from TCR beta sequences and from how often those sequences occurred across donors. In an earlier analysis of 500 to 650 of the donors, high-throughput TCR beta sequencing was used to judge whether each TCR beta V gene segment behaved as functional or pseudogenic. Donor age, sex, ethnicity and CMV serostatus were collected together with the repertoire data. Genome-wide SNP genotypes for about three fifths of the 666 donors were used in a later genetic analysis, which treated that subset as a discovery cohort. All discovery cohort repertoires had been generated using a single sequencing platform. Both class I and class II loci were covered by HLA typing, at four-digit resolution. The number of typed donors differed by locus: roughly 629-640 for A, B, C, DRB1 and DQB1; some 500 for DQA1; some 590 for DPA1; and 400 to 480 for DPB1. A handful of DR-DQ haplotypes were handled as single units for association and clustering because linkage in the cohort was strong. Among some 400 genotyped donors of the cohort, an average of approximately 240,000 unique TCR beta nucleotide sequences were sequenced per donor, roughly 18% of them non-productive.

Broader findings and caveats from the paper: Most TCR sequences were seen in very few donors, while some public TCRs were found in many individuals. In a later analysis, the rate of TCR association differed among HLA loci, with DRB1 alleles having the most associated TCRs and HLA-C alleles having the fewest. Specific HLA alleles were associated with about 17,000 TCR beta sequences at a false discovery rate of 0.05 in a later analysis. Assigning TCR associations to individual alleles was difficult when HLA alleles, especially DR and DQ, strongly co-occurred. Because counts were too low, around 17 rarely observed V segments, including chromosome 9 orphons, were left out of the earlier analysis of over 550 of the donors. A later analysis reported that several top co-occurrence clusters appeared linked to parvovirus B19, influenza, CMV and Epstein-Barr virus. An earlier analysis of approximately 500 of the donors showed that most TCR beta V segments appeared in productive rearrangements either about 87% or about 30% of the time, which broadly matched IMGT annotations. In vitro tests confirmed that a few of the cytomegalovirus-associated TCR beta chains recognize cytomegalovirus antigens. Sequencing depth was assumed to be roughly uniform across donors in the presence/absence analyses, though that assumption may not hold. V-gene and J-gene trimming of TCR beta chains was associated with a missense DCLRE1C variant in a later genetic analysis, and the association was replicated in an independent cohort. Correlated functional status among segregating V segments might be attributable to linkage disequilibrium, but an unknown experimental factor could not be ruled out. Some IMGT-functional V segments, including TRBV6-2 and TRBV6-3, could not be distinguished by the 87-base-pair reads and were therefore excluded. Because HLA typing was unavailable for some donors at each locus, only the typed subset was used in association tests. A further reported finding was that TCR beta sequences accurately predicted the HLA-A and HLA-B alleles for most subjects in the first cohort. According to the authors, the approach could potentially be generalized to other disease states and immunological phenotypes. Cytomegalovirus status was reported to be diagnosed by the classifier with high specificity and sensitivity in both the original and validation cohorts. A later genetic analysis reported fewer N-insertions in productive TCRs among donors in an Asian-associated ancestry cluster than the approximately 670-donor mean. In a later analysis, HLA-associated TCR beta chains showed more clonal expansion and lower generation probabilities than non-associated chains that were equally common. In this cohort, only TCR beta chains were sequenced, and detectable features were limited by the absence of alpha or paired-chain data. A later analysis found that most CMV-associated TCR beta chains appeared HLA-restricted, with HLA associations seemingly driven largely by CMV exposure. For the cohort, immune exposure information was limited to CMV serostatus. A cluster of highly shared sequence variants was judged likely to be a technical artifact of the sequencing pipeline. The study listed 164 TCR beta chains as associated with cytomegalovirus.

The cohort was made up of roughly 670 healthy bone marrow donors. At the time of sampling, every cohort member was nominally healthy, though immune exposures that went unrecorded were likely present. The donor was CMV seropositive and belonged to the group of more than 250 seropositive cohort members. A peripheral blood sample was collected from each donor, and TCR beta sequencing was performed on peripheral blood mononuclear cells. Genomic DNA extraction from the blood cell samples was performed with the Qiagen DNeasy Blood Extraction Kit. The receptor chain draws on TRBV2 and TRBJ1-1, with 10 middle bases fitting TRBD1. The receptor was isolated from a male donor in good health and CMV-seropositive. The material sequenced was PBMCs. The CDR3 in this case is CASSEGQGTKAFF. The sequence in DNA is TGTGCCAGCAGTGAGGGACAGGGGACCAAAGCTTTCTTT.